This T cell receptor (beta chain) appears in the sequencing data of a study of beta chain features in type 1 diabetes. Broader study findings: Equally in patients and controls, PCR might preferentially amplify shorter templates. More deletions and fewer insertions at VDJ junctions were seen in type 1 diabetes patients.

What was sequenced were expressed TCRB transcripts, since all of the isolated RNA had been reverse transcribed. The table came from immunoSEQ multiplex PCR; TCRdb's copy has only in-frame clones and leaves some out. This sample carries just over 600,000 clones, roughly a sixth of them seen once, and the ten largest clones take about 0.097%. V was trimmed by 5 bases and J by 5 bases, leaving 13 bases between them. CDR3 length: 12 amino acids. Germline V gene lookup returns CDR1 SQVTM and CDR2 ANQGSEA. This clone appeared a few times. The antigen remains unidentified. Cell sorting via CD45RO/CCR7/CD25/CD127/CD95/CD27 was performed to obtain CD4+ naive, central memory, regulatory and stem cell-like memory cells. Every sorted population was more than 98% pure.

This clonotype was obtained from a man in his late teens or twenties in good health. The chain recombines TRBV29-1 with TRBJ2-7, with D perhaps matching TRBD1 (5 bases). Sequencing was done on a sample of naive CD4+ T cells from blood. The CDR3 region is CSVSRAPHEQYF. CDR3 DNA sequence: TGCAGCGTTTCCAGGGCGCCCCACGAGCAGTACTTC.